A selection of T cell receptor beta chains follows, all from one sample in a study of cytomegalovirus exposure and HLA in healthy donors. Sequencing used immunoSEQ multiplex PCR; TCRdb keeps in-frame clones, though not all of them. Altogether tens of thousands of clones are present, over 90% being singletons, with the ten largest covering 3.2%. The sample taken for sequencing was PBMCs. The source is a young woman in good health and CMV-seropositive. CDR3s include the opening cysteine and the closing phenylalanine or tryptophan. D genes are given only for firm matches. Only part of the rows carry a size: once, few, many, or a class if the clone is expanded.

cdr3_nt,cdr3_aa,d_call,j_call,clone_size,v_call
TGTGCCAGCAGTTTAGGAGTCGGGGCCTACAATGAGCAGTTCTTC,CASSLGVGAYNEQFF,NA,TRBJ2-1,NA,TRBV6-5
TGTGCCAGTGGACAGGCGAACACTGAAGCTTTCTTT,CASGQANTEAFF,TRBD1,TRBJ1-1,once,TRBV5-4
TGCGCCAGCAGCACCCCCCCGGGACAGGGGCACAATGAGCAGTTCTTC,CASSTPPGQGHNEQFF,TRBD1,TRBJ2-1,once,TRBV5-1
TGCGCCAGCAGCACGCTCACTAGCGGGGGGGGCAATGAGCAGTTCTTC,CASSTLTSGGGNEQFF,TRBD2,TRBJ2-1,NA,TRBV5-1
TGCGCCAGCAGCCCCCTGGGGGGGCTTACCGGGGAGCTGTTTTTT,CASSPLGGLTGELFF,NA,TRBJ2-2,once,TRBV5-1
TGTGCCAGCAGACCTGGGACAGCCTCTGGAAACACCATATATTTT,CASRPGTASGNTIYF,TRBD1,TRBJ1-3,NA,TRBV27
TGTGCCAGCAGTCCGACAGGGGATTATGGCTACACCTTC,CASSPTGDYGYTF,TRBD1,TRBJ1-2,NA,TRBV6-6
TGTGCCAGCTCACCACGAAGCGCCGGGACAGTGGAGACCCAGTACTTC,CASSPRSAGTVETQYF,TRBD1,TRBJ2-5,NA,TRBV18
TGTGCCAGCAGGGACAGGGGGCTCTCACGAAGCTCCTACGAGCAGTACTTC,CASRDRGLSRSSYEQYF,TRBD1,TRBJ2-7,NA,TRBV28
TGTGCCAGCAGCTCATTAACAGGGAGCTCCTACGAGCAGTACTTC,CASSSLTGSSYEQYF,NA,TRBJ2-7,NA,TRBV25-1
TGCGCCAGCAGCTTGACGCAGGGTAGTGAAAAACTGTTTTTT,CASSLTQGSEKLFF,NA,TRBJ1-4,NA,TRBV5-1
TGTGCCAGCAGCTCGACACCAATACAGGGGGCGAATCTGAAGACCCAGTACTTC,CASSSTPIQGANLKTQYF,TRBD1,TRBJ2-5,NA,TRBV11-2
TGTGCCAGCAGCTTAGCGGCGACTAGGCGGAATGAGCAGTTCTTC,CASSLAATRRNEQFF,NA,TRBJ2-1,NA,TRBV7-8
TGTGCCATCAGTGAGCTCGGAGATAGCTCCTATAATTCACCCCTCCACTTT,CAISELGDSSYNSPLHF,NA,TRBJ1-6,NA,TRBV10-3
TGTGCCAGCAGTAAACACCAAACAGGGTCCGCGAACACCGGGGAGCTGTTTTTT,CASSKHQTGSANTGELFF,NA,TRBJ2-2,NA,TRBV27
TGTGCCAGCAGTTACTCGGCCGGGGATGGTGGCTACACCTTC,CASSYSAGDGGYTF,NA,TRBJ1-2,NA,TRBV6-6
TGTGCCAGCAGCTTGCCCCCATCCCGGGGCTATGGCTACACCTTC,CASSLPPSRGYGYTF,NA,TRBJ1-2,NA,TRBV5-6
TGTGCCAGCAGCCAAAGGACTAGCGGACTAGCCAAAAACATTCAGTACTTC,CASSQRTSGLAKNIQYF,TRBD2,TRBJ2-4,once,TRBV4-2
TGTGCCAGCAGCTTAGCGCACAGAAGCACTAACTATGGCTACACCTTC,CASSLAHRSTNYGYTF,NA,TRBJ1-2,once,TRBV7-9
TGTGCCAGCAGCCTCAGGGGGAGCGCCGAGCAGTACTTC,CASSLRGSAEQYF,TRBD1,TRBJ2-7,NA,TRBV14
TGTGCCAGCAGACTACCAGGGGTAGATACGCAGTATTTT,CASRLPGVDTQYF,NA,TRBJ2-3,NA,TRBV6-5
TGTGCCAGCAGCGTATCGGCGGGCACCTACGAGCAGTACTTC,CASSVSAGTYEQYF,NA,TRBJ2-7,NA,TRBV9
TGTGCCAGCAGTTTAAGGGGCCAGACAGATACGCAGTATTTT,CASSLRGQTDTQYF,NA,TRBJ2-3,NA,TRBV28
TGTGCCAGCAGTGAATACGCGGGAGGGACAGATACGCAGTATTTT,CASSEYAGGTDTQYF,TRBD2,TRBJ2-3,NA,TRBV6-1
TGTGCCAGCAGCTCTTTTACCGGGGAGCTGTTTTTT,CASSSFTGELFF,NA,TRBJ2-2,NA,TRBV7-6
TGTGCCAGCAGCTTACCTGAGGGGATAGCGGGAGATTACAATGAGCAGTTCTTC,CASSLPEGIAGDYNEQFF,TRBD2,TRBJ2-1,NA,TRBV7-9
TGCGCCAGCAGTGTAGCGGGGGGGCGCGAGCAGTACTTC,CASSVAGGREQYF,TRBD2,TRBJ2-7,NA,TRBV10-2
TGTGCCAGCAGTGCTTACAGGGCAGGCTACGAGCAGTACTTC,CASSAYRAGYEQYF,NA,TRBJ2-7,NA,TRBV28
TGCGCCAGCAGCCAAGATAGCGGGGTATACAATGAGCAGTTCTTC,CASSQDSGVYNEQFF,TRBD2,TRBJ2-1,NA,TRBV4-1
TGTGCCAGCAGCTTAAGGCCCCCAACGTCCTACAATGAGCAGTTCTTC,CASSLRPPTSYNEQFF,NA,TRBJ2-1,NA,TRBV7-3
TGTGCCAGCAGCTTATGGAGAAACAATGAGCAGTTCTTC,CASSLWRNNEQFF,NA,TRBJ2-1,NA,TRBV7-6
TGCGCCAGCAGCTTGGCCGGGGGTGAAGATTCACCCCTCCACTTT,CASSLAGGEDSPLHF,NA,TRBJ1-6,NA,TRBV5-1
TGTGCCAGCAATGCGGGAGGGAACACCGGGGAGCTGTTTTTT,CASNAGGNTGELFF,TRBD2,TRBJ2-2,NA,TRBV28
TGTGCCAGCAGCTTTGACAGGGGGGGAAACATTCAGTACTTC,CASSFDRGGNIQYF,TRBD1,TRBJ2-4,NA,TRBV2
TGTGCCAGCTCACCACTTAACAACCTGAACACTGAAGCTTTCTTT,CASSPLNNLNTEAFF,NA,TRBJ1-1,NA,TRBV18
TGTGCCAGTAGCGGGACACCTGGAAACACCATATATTTT,CASSGTPGNTIYF,NA,TRBJ1-3,NA,TRBV19
TGTGCCAGCAGCCATACCGGGACAGGTGTCCGAACTCGAGGCACCGGGGAGCTGTTTTTT,CASSHTGTGVRTRGTGELFF,TRBD1,TRBJ2-2,NA,TRBV13
TGTGCCAGTACCCCCCGGGGACAGATTAATGAAAAACTGTTTTTT,CASTPRGQINEKLFF,TRBD1,TRBJ1-4,NA,TRBV19
TGTGCCAGCAGTTATCGGTCGGGGGTCCCGCGCACCCCCAGGCCCCTCCACTTT,CASSYRSGVPRTPRPLHF,NA,TRBJ1-6,NA,TRBV27
TGTGCCAGCAGCTCGACAGGGACCTATGGCTACACCTTC,CASSSTGTYGYTF,TRBD1,TRBJ1-2,NA,TRBV7-9
TGTGCCAGCTCACACCGGGACAGGGGATACTCTGGGGCCAACGTCCTGACTTTC,CASSHRDRGYSGANVLTF,TRBD1,TRBJ2-6,NA,TRBV18
TGTGCCAGCAGCCTAGGGACAGGAGTCGATGAAAAACTGTTTTTT,CASSLGTGVDEKLFF,TRBD1,TRBJ1-4,NA,TRBV7-9
TGTGCCAGCAGGGGAGGGCCGCCGGTCTATGAGCAGTTCTTC,CASRGGPPVYEQFF,TRBD2,TRBJ2-1,once,TRBV11-2
TGTGCCAGCAGTGACCGGACAGGGGGAAACTATGGCTACACCTTC,CASSDRTGGNYGYTF,TRBD1,TRBJ1-2,NA,TRBV6-1
TGTGCCAGCAGTTTAGCAGGGGGCGACTATGGCTACACCTTC,CASSLAGGDYGYTF,TRBD1,TRBJ1-2,NA,TRBV5-4
TGTGCCAGCAGGCAGCAGGGTTACAATGAGCAGTTCTTC,CASRQQGYNEQFF,NA,TRBJ2-1,NA,TRBV6-1
TGTGCCAGCTCACCAGGGACAGGGGTTTATGGCTACACCTTC,CASSPGTGVYGYTF,TRBD1,TRBJ1-2,NA,TRBV18
TGTGCCAGCAGCCAACTTGACAGCTCCTACAATGAGCAGTTCTTC,CASSQLDSSYNEQFF,NA,TRBJ2-1,NA,TRBV7-9
TGTGCCAGCAGTCTTGGACAGGATAGGTATGGCTACACCTTC,CASSLGQDRYGYTF,TRBD1,TRBJ1-2,NA,TRBV2
TGTGCCAGCAGCTTGGAATCCCATCGGGGGACCCAGTACTTC,CASSLESHRGTQYF,NA,TRBJ2-5,NA,TRBV5-4
TGTGCCAGCAGTTCCCAGATTAGCGGGGGGCCTGAAGAGACCCAGTACTTC,CASSSQISGGPEETQYF,TRBD2,TRBJ2-5,NA,TRBV27
TGTGCCAGCAGCCGAGACAGGGTTTTCTACGAGCAGTACTTC,CASSRDRVFYEQYF,TRBD1,TRBJ2-7,NA,TRBV27